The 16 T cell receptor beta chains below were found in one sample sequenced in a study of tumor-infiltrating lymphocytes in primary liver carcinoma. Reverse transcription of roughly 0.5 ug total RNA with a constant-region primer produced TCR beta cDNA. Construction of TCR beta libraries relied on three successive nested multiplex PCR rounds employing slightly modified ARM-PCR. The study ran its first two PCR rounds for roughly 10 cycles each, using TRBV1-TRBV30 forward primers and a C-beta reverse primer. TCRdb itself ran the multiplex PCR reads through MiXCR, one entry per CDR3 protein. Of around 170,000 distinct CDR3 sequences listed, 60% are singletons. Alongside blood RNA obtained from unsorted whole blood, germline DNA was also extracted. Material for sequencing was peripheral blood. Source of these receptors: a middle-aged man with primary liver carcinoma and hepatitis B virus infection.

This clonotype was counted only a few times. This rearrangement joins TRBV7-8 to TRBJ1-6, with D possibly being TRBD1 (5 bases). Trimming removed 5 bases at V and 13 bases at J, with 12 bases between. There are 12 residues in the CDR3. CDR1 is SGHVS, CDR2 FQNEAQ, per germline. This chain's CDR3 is CASSTRQSPLHF. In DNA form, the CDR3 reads TGTGCCAGCAGCACCCGACAGTCTCCCCTCCACTTT.

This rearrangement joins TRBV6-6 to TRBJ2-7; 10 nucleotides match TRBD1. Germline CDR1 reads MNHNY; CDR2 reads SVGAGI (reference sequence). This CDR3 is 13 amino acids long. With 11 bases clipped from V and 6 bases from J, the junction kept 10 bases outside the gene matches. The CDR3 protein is CAGRTGGNIEQYF. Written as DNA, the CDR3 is TGTGCCGGAAGGACAGGGGGAAATATCGAGCAGTACTTC.

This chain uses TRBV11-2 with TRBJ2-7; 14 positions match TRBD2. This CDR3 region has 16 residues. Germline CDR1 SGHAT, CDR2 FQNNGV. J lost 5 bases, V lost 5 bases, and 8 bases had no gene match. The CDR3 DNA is TGTGCCAGCAGCCCCGGACTAGCGGGAGGAGAGGACGAGCAGTACTTC. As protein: CASSPGLAGGEDEQYF.

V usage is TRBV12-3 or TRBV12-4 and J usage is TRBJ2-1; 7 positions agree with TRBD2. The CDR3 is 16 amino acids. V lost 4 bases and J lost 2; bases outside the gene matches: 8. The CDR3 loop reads CASSWGSGTPYNEQFF. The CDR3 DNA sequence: TGTGCCAGCAGTTGGGGGAGCGGGACTCCCTACAATGAGCAGTTCTTC.

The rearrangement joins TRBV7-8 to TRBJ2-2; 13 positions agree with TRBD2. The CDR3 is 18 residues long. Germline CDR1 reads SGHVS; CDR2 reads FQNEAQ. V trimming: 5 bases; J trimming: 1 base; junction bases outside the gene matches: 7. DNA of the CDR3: TGTGCCAGCAGCCTTAGGACTAGCGGGAGAAGGAACACCGGGGAGCTGTTTTTT. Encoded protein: CASSLRTSGRRNTGELFF.

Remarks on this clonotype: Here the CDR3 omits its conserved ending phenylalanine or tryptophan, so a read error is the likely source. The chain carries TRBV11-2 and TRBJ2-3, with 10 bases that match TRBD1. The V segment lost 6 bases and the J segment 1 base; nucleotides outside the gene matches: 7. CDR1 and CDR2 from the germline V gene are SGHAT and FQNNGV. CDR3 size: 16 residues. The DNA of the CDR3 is TGTGCCAGCAGTTCACCCGGGACAGGGGGCACAGATACGCAGTATCTT. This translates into CASSSPGTGGTDTQYL.

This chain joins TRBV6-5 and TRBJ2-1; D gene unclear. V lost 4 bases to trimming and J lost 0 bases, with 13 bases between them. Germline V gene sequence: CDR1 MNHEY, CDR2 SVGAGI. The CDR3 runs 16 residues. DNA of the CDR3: TGTGCCAGCAGTTCACCAGTCAGGAGCTCCTACAATGAGCAGTTCTTC. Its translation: CASSSPVRSSYNEQFF.

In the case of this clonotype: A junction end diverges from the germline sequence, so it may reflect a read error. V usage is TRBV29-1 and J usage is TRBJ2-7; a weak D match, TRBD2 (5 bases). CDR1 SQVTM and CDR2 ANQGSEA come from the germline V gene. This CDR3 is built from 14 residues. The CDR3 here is CSVEAIGIMEEQYF. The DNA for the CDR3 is TGCAGTGTTGAGGCTATCGGGATTATGGAGGAGCAGTACTTC.

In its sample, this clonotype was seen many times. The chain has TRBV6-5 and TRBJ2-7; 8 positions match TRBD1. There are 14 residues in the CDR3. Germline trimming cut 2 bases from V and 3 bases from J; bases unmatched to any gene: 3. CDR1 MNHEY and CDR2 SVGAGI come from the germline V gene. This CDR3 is CASSYGGQGYEQYF. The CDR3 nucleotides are TGTGCCAGCAGTTACGGAGGACAGGGCTACGAGCAGTACTTC.

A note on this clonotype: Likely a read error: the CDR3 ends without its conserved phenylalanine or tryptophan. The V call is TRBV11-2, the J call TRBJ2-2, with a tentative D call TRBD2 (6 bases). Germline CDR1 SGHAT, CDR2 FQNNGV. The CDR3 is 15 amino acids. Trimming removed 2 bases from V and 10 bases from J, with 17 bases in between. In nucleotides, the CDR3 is TGTGCCAGCAGCTTATTGCTAGGAGGGGCCGAGGAGCTGTTTTCT. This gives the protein CASSLLLGGAEELFS.

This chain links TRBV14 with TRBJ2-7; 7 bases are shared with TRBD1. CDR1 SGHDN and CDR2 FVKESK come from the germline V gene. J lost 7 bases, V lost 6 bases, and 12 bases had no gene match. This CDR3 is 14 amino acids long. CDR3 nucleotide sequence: TGTGCCAGCAGTCAGTCCACAGGGGTTGAAGAGCAGTACTTC. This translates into CASSQSTGVEEQYF.

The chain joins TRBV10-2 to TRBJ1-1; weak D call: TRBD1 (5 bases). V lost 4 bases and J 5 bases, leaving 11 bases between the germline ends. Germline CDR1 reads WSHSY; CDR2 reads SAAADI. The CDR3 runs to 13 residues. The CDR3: CASSGWGGTEAFF. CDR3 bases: TGCGCCAGCAGTGGGTGGGGGGGAACTGAAGCTTTCTTT.

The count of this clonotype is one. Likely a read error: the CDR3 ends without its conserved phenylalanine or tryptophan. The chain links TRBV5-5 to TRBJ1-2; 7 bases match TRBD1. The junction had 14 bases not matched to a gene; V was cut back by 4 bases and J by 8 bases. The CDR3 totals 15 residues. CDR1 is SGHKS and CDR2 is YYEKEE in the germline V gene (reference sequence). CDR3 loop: CASSQASGTAVGYTL. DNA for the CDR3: TGTGCCAGCAGCCAAGCTTCCGGGACAGCGGTAGGCTACACCTTA.

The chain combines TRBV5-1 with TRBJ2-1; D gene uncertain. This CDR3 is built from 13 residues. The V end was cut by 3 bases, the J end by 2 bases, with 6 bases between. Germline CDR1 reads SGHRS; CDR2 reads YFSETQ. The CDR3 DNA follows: TGCGCCAGCAGCTCGTTAGCCTACAATGAGCAGTTCTTC. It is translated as CASSSLAYNEQFF.

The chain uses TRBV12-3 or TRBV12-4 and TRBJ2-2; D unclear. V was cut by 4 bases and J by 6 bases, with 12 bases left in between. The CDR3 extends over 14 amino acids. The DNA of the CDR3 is TGTGCCAGCAGTTCCCTACACCGTCCCGGGGAGCTGTTTTTT. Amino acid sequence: CASSSLHRPGELFF.

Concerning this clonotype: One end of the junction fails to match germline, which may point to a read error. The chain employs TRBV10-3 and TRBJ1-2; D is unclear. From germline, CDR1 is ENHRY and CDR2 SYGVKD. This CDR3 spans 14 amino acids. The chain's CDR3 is CAISDEHRNYGYAF. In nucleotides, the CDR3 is TGTGCCATCAGTGACGAACACCGTAACTATGGCTACGCCTTC.